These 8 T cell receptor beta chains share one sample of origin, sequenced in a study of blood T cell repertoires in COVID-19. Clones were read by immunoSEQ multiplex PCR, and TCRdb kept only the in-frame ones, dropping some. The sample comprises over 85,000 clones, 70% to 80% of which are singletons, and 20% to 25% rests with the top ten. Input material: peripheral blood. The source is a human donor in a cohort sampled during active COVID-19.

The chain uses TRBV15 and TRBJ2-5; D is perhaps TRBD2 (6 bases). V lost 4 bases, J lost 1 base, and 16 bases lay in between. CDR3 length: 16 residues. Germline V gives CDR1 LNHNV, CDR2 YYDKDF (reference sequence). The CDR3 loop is CATSNLGGDIQETQYF. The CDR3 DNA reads TGTGCCACCAGCAACCTGGGCGGGGATATCCAAGAGACCCAGTACTTC.

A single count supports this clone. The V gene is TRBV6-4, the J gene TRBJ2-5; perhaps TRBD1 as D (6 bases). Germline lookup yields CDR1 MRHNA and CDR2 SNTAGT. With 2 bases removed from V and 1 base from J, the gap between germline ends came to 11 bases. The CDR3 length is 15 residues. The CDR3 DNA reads TGTGCCAGCAGTGACCCGGAACAGGGCCAAGAGACCCAGTACTTC. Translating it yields CASSDPEQGQETQYF.

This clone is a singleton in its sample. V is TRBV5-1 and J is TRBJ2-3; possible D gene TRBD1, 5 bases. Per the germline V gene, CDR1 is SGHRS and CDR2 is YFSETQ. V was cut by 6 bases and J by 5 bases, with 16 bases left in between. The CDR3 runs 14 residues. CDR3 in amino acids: CASNQIGQIDTQYF. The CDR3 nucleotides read TGCGCCAGCAACCAGATAGGACAAATAGATACGCAGTATTTT.

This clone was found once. This chain's CDR3 is CSVGLREGSTDTQYF. CDR3 sequence (DNA): TGCAGCGTTGGCCTTCGGGAGGGTTCCACAGATACGCAGTATTTT. The chain recombines TRBV29-1 with TRBJ2-3, with TRBD2 matching 8 bases. The CDR3 totals 15 residues. With V trimmed by 4 bases and J by 2 bases, 8 bases remained unmatched. Germline-derived CDR1 and CDR2 are SQVTM and ANQGSEA.

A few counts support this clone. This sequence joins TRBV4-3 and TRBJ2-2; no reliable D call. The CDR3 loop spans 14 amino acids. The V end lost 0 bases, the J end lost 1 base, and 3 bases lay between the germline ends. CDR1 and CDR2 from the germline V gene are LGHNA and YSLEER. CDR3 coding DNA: TGCGCCAGCAGCCAAGACAGGAACACCGGGGAGCTGTTTTTT. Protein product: CASSQDRNTGELFF.

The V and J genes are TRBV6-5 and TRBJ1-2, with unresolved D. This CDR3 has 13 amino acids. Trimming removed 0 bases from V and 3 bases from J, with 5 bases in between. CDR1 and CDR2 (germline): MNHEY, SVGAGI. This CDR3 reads CASSYSQDYGYTF. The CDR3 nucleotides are TGTGCCAGCAGTTACTCCCAGGACTATGGCTACACCTTC.

The CDR3, as DNA: TGTGCCAGCAGTTACGGGACTAGCGGGAGGGAGCAGTTCTTC. Translation: CASSYGTSGREQFF. The chain uses TRBV6-5 and TRBJ2-1; 15 positions match TRBD2. J was trimmed by 10 bases and V by 2 bases; bases with no gene match: 0. Germline CDR1 MNHEY, CDR2 SVGAGI. This CDR3 is 14 amino acids long.

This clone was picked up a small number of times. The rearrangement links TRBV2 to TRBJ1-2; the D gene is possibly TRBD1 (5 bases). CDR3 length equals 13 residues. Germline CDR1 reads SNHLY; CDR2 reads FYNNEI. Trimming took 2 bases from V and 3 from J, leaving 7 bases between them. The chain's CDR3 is CASSEPRDYGYTF. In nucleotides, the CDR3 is TGTGCCAGCAGTGAACCCAGGGACTATGGCTACACCTTC.